These 8 T cell receptor beta chains were all obtained from the same sample, sequenced in a study of cytomegalovirus exposure and HLA in healthy donors. With 60 Vbeta and 13 Jbeta primers, the PCR was carried out. Generated by immunoSEQ multiplex PCR, the TCRdb table keeps only in-frame clones and is missing some. This table has about 93,000 clones, less than 80% appearing once. Sequencing used PBMCs. All receptors derive from a middle-aged woman in good health and CMV-seronegative.

The CDR3 loop reads CASSARVTEAFF. In DNA, the CDR3 is TGTGCCAGCAGCGCCCGCGTCACTGAAGCTTTCTTT. This sequence joins TRBV14 and TRBJ1-1; D gene unclear. Trimming cost V 5 bases and J 4 bases, with 8 bases left between them. CDR3 length: 12 residues. Germline loops: CDR1 SGHDN, CDR2 FVKESK.

The chain employs TRBV19 and TRBJ2-1, with 15 bases fitting TRBD2. CDR1 and CDR2 from the germline V gene are LNHDA and SQIVND (reference sequence). The V gene end was trimmed by 9 bases and the J gene end by 4 bases; junction bases not matched to a gene: 10. The CDR3 covers 17 residues. CDR3 region: CASSGTSGRQWYNEQFF. The CDR3 DNA is TGTGCCAGCTCCGGGACTAGCGGGAGGCAGTGGTACAATGAGCAGTTCTTC.

This chain uses TRBV28 with TRBJ2-7, with 8 bases lining up with TRBD1. Losses at the gene ends were 6 bases for V and 3 bases for J; bases not matched to a gene: 7. This CDR3 spans 14 amino acids. Germline V CDR1 and CDR2: MDHEN, SYDVKM. The CDR3 protein is CASSPRTGSYEQYF. CDR3 nucleotides: TGTGCCAGCAGCCCGCGGACAGGGAGCTACGAGCAGTACTTC.

The V gene is TRBV9, the J gene TRBJ1-1; D uncertain. The CDR3 runs to 13 residues. CDR1 SGDLS and CDR2 YYNGEE come from the germline V gene. The V end was cut by 4 bases, the J end by 3 bases, with 10 bases between. The CDR3, as DNA: TGTGCCAGCAGCCCTTTATGGCACACTGAAGCTTTCTTT. Encoded protein: CASSPLWHTEAFF.

The chain is built from TRBV13 and TRBJ1-3; TRBD1 matches at 10 bases. Trimming took 5 bases from V and 0 from J; bases not matched to a gene: 7. Germline CDR1 PRHDT, CDR2 FYEKMQ (reference sequence). The CDR3 loop spans 17 amino acids. The CDR3 sequence is CASSGGQGPLSGNTIYF. CDR3 nucleotide sequence: TGTGCCAGCAGCGGGGGACAGGGGCCCCTCTCTGGAAACACCATATATTTT.

A single count supports this clone. One end of the junction varies from germline; a read error may be responsible. This chain connects TRBV7-9 to TRBJ1-1; D might be TRBD1 (6 bases). The CDR3 is 15 residues long. The germline V gene has CDR1 SEHNR and CDR2 FQNEAQ (reference sequence). The CDR3 is CSSSLSGGGGTEAFF. In DNA form, the CDR3 reads TGTTCCAGCAGCTTGTCGGGAGGGGGGGGCACTGAAGCTTTCTTT.

Only one count was recorded for this clone. The chain couples TRBV19 to TRBJ2-2; no clear D. The CDR3 spans 12 residues. V dropped 7 bases and J dropped 1 base, with 4 bases sitting between them. Germline-derived CDR1 and CDR2 are LNHDA and SQIVND (reference sequence). DNA for the CDR3: TGTGCCAGTATCCGGAACACCGGGGAGCTGTTTTTT. Its translation: CASIRNTGELFF.

In its sample, this clone was seen a few times. The rearrangement links TRBV5-5 to TRBJ1-5, with a tentative D call TRBD1 (5 bases). The CDR3 runs 15 residues. V lost 8 bases and J lost 2, with 17 bases in between. Germline values: CDR1 SGHKS, CDR2 YYEKEE (reference sequence). The CDR3 bases are TGTGCCAGTACTCTTCAGGGTTCAGGCAATCAGCCCCAGCATTTT. It encodes CASTLQGSGNQPQHF.